A selection of T cell receptor beta chains follows, all from one sample in a study of low-dose radiotherapy and immunotherapy resistance in tumors. TCRdb passed the reads through MiXCR, listing each CDR3 protein once. The sample shows tens of thousands of distinct CDR3 sequences, 12% of them seen only once. Sequencing was performed on PBMCs, taken before treatment. These receptors originate from a female donor with ovarian cancer. The CDR3 runs from the conserved cysteine through the conserved F or W. Fields, in order: V gene, clone size, J gene, CDR3 length, D gene, CDR3 protein, CDR3 DNA. D genes are given only for firm matches. Clone size is not always given. Where it is, it says once, few, many or a class for expanded clones.

V: TRBV7-6; size: .; J: TRBJ2-1; length: 16; D: TRBD2; CDR3: CASSFSSGHSYNEQFF; DNA: TGTGCCAGCAGCTTCTCTAGCGGGCATTCCTACAATGAGCAGTTCTTC
V: TRBV27; size: many; J: TRBJ2-3; length: 12; D: .; CDR3: CASSKLPDTQYF; DNA: TGTGCCAGCAGCAAACTCCCAGATACGCAGTATTTT
V: TRBV12-3/TRBV12-4; size: many; J: TRBJ2-2; length: 15; D: .; CDR3: CASSPRAGGSGELFF; DNA: TGTGCCAGCAGTCCGCGGGCAGGGGGGTCCGGGGAGCTGTTTTTT
V: TRBV10-3; size: many; J: TRBJ2-7; length: 14; D: TRBD1; CDR3: CAITPTGAKYEQYF; DNA: TGTGCCATCACCCCGACAGGGGCAAAATACGAGCAGTACTTC
V: TRBV28; size: many; J: TRBJ2-7; length: 13; D: .; CDR3: CASTPPGLYEQYF; DNA: TGTGCCAGCACCCCACCGGGACTCTACGAGCAGTACTTC
V: TRBV29-1; size: many; J: TRBJ1-1; length: 13; D: .; CDR3: CSVEELPNTEAFF; DNA: TGCAGCGTTGAAGAACTTCCGAACACTGAAGCTTTCTTT
V: TRBV7-3; size: many; J: TRBJ1-1; length: 14; D: .; CDR3: CASSLIGGNTEAFF; DNA: TGTGCCAGCAGCCTCATTGGGGGGAACACTGAAGCTTTCTTT
V: TRBV29-1; size: many; J: TRBJ2-7; length: 12; D: .; CDR3: CSVEDGAYEQYF; DNA: TGCAGCGTCGAGGATGGAGCCTACGAGCAGTACTTC
V: TRBV21-1; size: .; J: TRBJ2-5; length: 17; D: .; CDR3: CASSKGGHLVSRETQYF; DNA: TGTGCCAGCAGCAAAGGAGGCCATCTAGTTTCAAGAGAGACCCAGTACTTC
V: TRBV19; size: .; J: TRBJ2-7; length: 16; D: TRBD1; CDR3: CASSIAGQGATYEQYF; DNA: TGTGCCAGTAGTATCGCCGGACAGGGGGCGACCTACGAGCAGTACTTC
V: TRBV5-4; size: .; J: TRBJ1-2; length: 13; D: .; CDR3: CASSLQELYGYTF; DNA: TGTGCCAGCAGCTTGCAGGAACTCTATGGCTACACCTTC
V: TRBV5-4; size: few; J: TRBJ1-5; length: 14; D: TRBD1; CDR3: CASSQDRSDQPQHF; DNA: TGTGCCAGCAGTCAGGACAGGTCAGATCAGCCCCAGCATTTT
V: TRBV7-9; size: many; J: TRBJ1-2; length: 15; D: .; CDR3: CASSFTVGGNYGYTF; DNA: TGTGCCAGCAGCTTCACAGTGGGGGGTAACTATGGCTACACCTTC
V: TRBV21-1; size: many; J: TRBJ1-5; length: 13; D: .; CDR3: CASSKDRAQPQHF; DNA: TGTGCCAGCAGCAAAGACAGGGCTCAGCCCCAGCATTTT
V: TRBV29-1; size: many; J: TRBJ2-3; length: 11; D: .; CDR3: CSVEGPDTQYF; DNA: TGCAGCGTTGAAGGCCCAGATACGCAGTATTTT